Below are 30 T cell receptor beta chains sequenced from a single sample in a study of radiotherapy plus CTLA-4 blockade in lung cancer. Sequencing used immunoSEQ multiplex PCR; TCRdb keeps in-frame clones, though not all of them. The sample shows about 45,000 clones, 55% to 80% of them seen only once. The sequencing used peripheral blood, collected from a patient treated with radiotherapy plus ipilimumab. The receptors here all came from a human donor with non-small cell lung cancer who had a complete response to radiotherapy plus ipilimumab.

V usage is TRBV7-9 and J usage is TRBJ1-2; TRBD1 matches at 7 bases. This CDR3 is 17 amino acids long. V lost 4 bases to trimming and J lost 0 bases; unmatched junction nucleotides: 11. The germline V gene encodes CDR1 SEHNR and CDR2 FQNEAQ (reference sequence). DNA of the CDR3: TGTGCCAGCAGCTCCCTAGGTTGGACAGGCACTAACTATGGCTACACCTTC. Protein sequence: CASSSLGWTGTNYGYTF. Variable domain in full (rest from reference TRBV7-9 and TRBJ1-2): DTGVSQNPRHKITKRGQNVTFRCDPISEHNRLYWYRQTLGQGPEFLTYFQNEAQLEKSRLLSDRFSAERPKGSFSTLEIQRTEQGDSAMYLCASSSLGWTGTNYGYTFGSGTRLTVV.

This sequence joins TRBV13 and TRBJ2-7; the D gene is possibly TRBD1 (6 bases). CDR3 size: 16 residues. Trimming left V 4 bases short and J 0 bases short, with 16 bases between. The germline V gene has CDR1 PRHDT and CDR2 FYEKMQ (reference sequence). The CDR3: CASSSFDRRSSYEQYF. The DNA of the CDR3 is TGTGCCAGCAGCTCATTCGACAGGCGAAGCTCCTACGAGCAGTACTTC.

This sequence joins TRBV30 and TRBJ1-2; possibly TRBD1 for D (6 bases). This CDR3 spans 13 amino acids. Trimming pared 2 bases from V and 4 bases from J, leaving 11 bases between. From germline, CDR1 is GTSNPN and CDR2 SVGIG (reference sequence). The DNA of the CDR3 is TGTGCCTGGAGTTCGACAGGCTTCTATGGCTACACCTTC. It encodes CAWSSTGFYGYTF.

The V and J genes are TRBV11-2 and TRBJ2-3; D uncertain. V was cut by 6 bases and J by 0 bases, with 7 bases left in between. The CDR3 has 13 residues. CDR1 and CDR2 from the germline V gene are SGHAT and FQNNGV. CDR3 protein: CASRKLSTDTQYF. CDR3 DNA sequence: TGTGCCAGCAGAAAACTCAGCACAGATACGCAGTATTTT.

The rearrangement joins TRBV18 to TRBJ1-5; no firm D call. V gave up 3 bases and J gave up 5 bases, with 8 bases separating them. The CDR3 contains 13 residues. Per the germline V gene, CDR1 is KGHSH and CDR2 is LQKENI. The CDR3 DNA sequence: TGTGCCAGCTCACCGGTCGGTGATCAGCCCCAGCATTTT. This gives the protein CASSPVGDQPQHF.

The chain recombines TRBV7-7 with TRBJ2-1; D gene uncertain. The CDR3 spans 15 residues. The germline V gene encodes CDR1 SSHAT and CDR2 FNYEAQ (reference sequence). V lost 2 bases to trimming and J lost 2 bases, with 10 bases between them. This CDR3 is CASSLNTGPYNEQFF. CDR3 nucleotides: TGTGCCAGCAGCTTAAATACGGGTCCCTACAATGAGCAGTTCTTC.

The chain carries TRBV4-2 and TRBJ2-5, with 10 bases aligning to TRBD1. The V gene end was trimmed by 0 bases and the J gene end by 0 bases; junction bases not matched to a gene: 4. Germline CDR1 and CDR2: LGHNA and YNFKEQ. The length of the CDR3 is 17 residues. The CDR3 DNA reads TGTGCCAGCAGCCAAGATAGCGGGACAGGGGACCAAGAGACCCAGTACTTC. Its translation: CASSQDSGTGDQETQYF.

V is TRBV6-6 and J is TRBJ1-1, with D hard to call. Per germline, CDR1 MNHNY and CDR2 SVGAGI (reference sequence). V was shortened by 7 bases and J by 0 bases, with 12 bases between the two germline ends. The CDR3 extends over 14 amino acids. The CDR3 reads CASKTTSMNTEAFF. The CDR3 DNA reads as TGTGCCAGCAAAACGACATCTATGAACACTGAAGCTTTCTTT.

The chain employs TRBV7-9 and TRBJ2-5; 15 nucleotides match TRBD2. V shed 5 bases, J shed 4 bases, and the junction held 11 bases outside the gene matches. The CDR3 is 18 residues long. Germline values: CDR1 SEHNR, CDR2 FQNEAQ (reference sequence). DNA of the CDR3: TGTGCCAGCAGCCTATATCTAGGGACTAGCGGGAGGCGAGAGACCCAGTACTTC. This codes for CASSLYLGTSGRRETQYF.

The chain couples TRBV5-1 to TRBJ2-7, with D perhaps TRBD1 (6 bases). The CDR3 is 13 amino acids. Germline CDR1 reads SGHRS; CDR2 reads YFSETQ. V gave up 1 base and J gave up 6 bases, with 11 bases separating them. The chain's CDR3 is CASSLSGGREQYF. CDR3 in DNA: TGCGCCAGCAGCTTGAGTGGGGGCCGCGAGCAGTACTTC.

This rearrangement joins TRBV30 to TRBJ1-5, with 7 bases aligning to TRBD1. J lost 3 bases, V lost 3 bases, and 2 bases had no gene match. The CDR3 sequence is 13 residues long. In germline, CDR1 is GTSNPN, CDR2 SVGIG (reference sequence). This CDR3 is CAWSTGDNQPQHF. CDR3 nucleotides: TGTGCCTGGAGCACAGGGGACAATCAGCCCCAGCATTTT.

V is TRBV7-2 and J is TRBJ1-2; 8 bases are shared with TRBD1. The ends lost 2 bases at V and 7 bases at J; junction bases unmatched: 9. The CDR3 is 15 amino acids. The germline gives CDR1 SGHTA, CDR2 FQGNSA. CDR3 DNA: TGTGCCAGCAGCTTACAGGGGGCGGGTGGTGTTGGCTACACCTTC. Translation gives CASSLQGAGGVGYTF. Combining the CDR3 with reference TRBV7-2 and TRBJ1-2 gives the whole variable domain GAGVSQSPSNKVTEKGKDVELRCDPISGHTALYWYRQSLGQGLEFLIYFQGNSAPDKSGLPSDRFSAERTGGSVSTLTIQRTQQEDSAVYLCASSLQGAGGVGYTFGSGTRLTVV.

J is TRBJ2-5 and V is TRBV27; TRBD2 matches 8 bases. The end of the DNA aligns better with TRBJ2-7, so the J call may be wrong. Germline V gene lookup returns CDR1 MNHEY and CDR2 SMNVEV (reference sequence). The CDR3 extends over 13 amino acids. CDR3 sequence: CASSLAAGGEQYF. The CDR3 nucleotides read TGTGCCAGCTCACTAGCGGCTGGGGGCGAGCAGTACTTC.

V and J are TRBV19 and TRBJ1-1, with no clear D. Germline CDR1 LNHDA, CDR2 SQIVND (reference sequence). V dropped 1 base and J dropped 1 base, with 10 bases sitting between them. The CDR3 extends over 15 amino acids. DNA of the CDR3: TGTGCCAGTAGTATAGGTCAGATAAAGAACACTGAAGCTTTCTTT. Protein product: CASSIGQIKNTEAFF.

This chain connects TRBV5-4 to TRBJ2-3, with TRBD1 identical over 8 bases. The CDR3 sequence is 15 residues long. V dropped 3 bases and J dropped 5; count of bases not matched to a gene: 8. Germline CDR1 reads SGHNT; CDR2 reads YYREEE (reference sequence). CDR3 sequence reads: CASSSQGARGDTQYF. In DNA form, the CDR3 reads TGTGCCAGCAGCTCCCAGGGGGCGCGGGGAGATACGCAGTATTTT.

The rearrangement links TRBV6-4 to TRBJ1-2, with a tentative D call TRBD1 (6 bases). Germline V gives CDR1 MRHNA, CDR2 SNTAGT. This CDR3 spans 12 amino acids. V lost 3 bases and J lost 9, with 11 bases in between. The CDR3 coding sequence is TGTGCCAGCAGTGATCGGGGGGCGAGCTACACCTTC. Amino acid sequence: CASSDRGASYTF.

Written as DNA, the CDR3 is TGTGCCAGCAGCTACAGGGGGCTTAGCGGAAAACTGTTTTTT. Its protein is CASSYRGLSGKLFF. This sequence joins TRBV2 and TRBJ1-4; 9 positions agree with TRBD1. Losses at the gene ends were 6 bases for V and 10 bases for J; bases not matched to a gene: 9. Germline CDR1 reads SNHLY; CDR2 reads FYNNEI. CDR3 length equals 14 residues.

This clone has only a few counts. The genes are TRBV11-2 and TRBJ2-1, with D tentatively TRBD1 (5 bases). V lost 2 bases and J 9 bases, leaving 23 bases between the germline ends. Germline assignment: CDR1 SGHAT and CDR2 FQNNGV. This CDR3 contains 17 residues. In DNA, the CDR3 is TGTGCCAGCAGCTTAAGTAACCTTCAATTAGGGGTCAGTGAGCAGTTCTTC. Protein product: CASSLSNLQLGVSEQFF.

This sequence joins TRBV30 and TRBJ2-2, with TRBD1 matching 8 bases. Germline V lookup: CDR1 GTSNPN, CDR2 SVGIG (reference sequence). Trimming removed 1 base from V and 6 bases from J; junction bases left unmatched: 4. The length of the CDR3 is 14 residues. The CDR3 is CAWSGTGWSGELFF. Written as DNA, the CDR3 is TGTGCCTGGAGTGGGACAGGGTGGTCCGGGGAGCTGTTTTTT.

The sample holds one count of this clone. The rearrangement links TRBV10-3 to TRBJ2-3; 8 positions agree with TRBD2. CDR1 and CDR2 (germline): ENHRY, SYGVKD. This CDR3 is built from 17 residues. J gave up 4 bases and V 6 bases, and 15 bases lay outside the gene matches. The CDR3 nucleotides read TGTGCCATCAGCCTCTCCCCGGGACTAGATCTTCCAGATACGCAGTATTTT. Protein: CAISLSPGLDLPDTQYF.

This chain connects TRBV10-2 to TRBJ1-4; TRBD1 aligns across 8 bases. The V and J ends lost 6 bases and 8 bases, in that order; junction bases with no gene match: 8. The CDR3 runs to 14 residues. Looked up from germline, CDR1 is WSHSY and CDR2 is SAAADI. CDR3 DNA sequence: TGCGCCAGCAGGTCGACAGGGGCGACCGAAAAACTGTTTTTT. It is translated as CASRSTGATEKLFF.

This sequence joins TRBV7-6 and TRBJ2-3, with 7 nucleotides matching TRBD2. This CDR3 contains 15 residues. J lost 3 bases, V lost 5 bases, and 8 bases had no gene match. Germline loops: CDR1 SGHVS, CDR2 FNYEAQ. CDR3 protein: CASSVGTTETDTQYF. The CDR3 DNA is TGTGCCAGCAGCGTCGGGACTACCGAGACAGATACGCAGTATTTT.

This clone was seen only a few times. The chain carries TRBV19 and TRBJ2-5, with D uncertain. The CDR3 contains 13 residues. CDR1 is LNHDA, CDR2 SQIVND, per germline (reference sequence). The ends were cut back, 5 bases at V and 2 bases at J, with 9 bases in the middle. The DNA for the CDR3 is TGTGCCAGTAGTTGGGCAGGACAAGAGACCCAGTACTTC. The encoded protein is CASSWAGQETQYF.

The CDR3 DNA is TGCGCCAGCAGCAACCTAGCGGGGACCACAGATACGCAGTATTTT. The encoded protein is CASSNLAGTTDTQYF. The chain recombines TRBV5-1 with TRBJ2-3, with 9 bases identical to TRBD2. Germline V gene data show CDR1 as SGHRS and CDR2 as YFSETQ. The CDR3 loop spans 15 amino acids. V gave up 4 bases and J gave up 2 bases; unmatched junction bases: 5.

This chain uses TRBV7-2 with TRBJ2-7; no definite D call. Trimming pared 1 base from V and 0 bases from J, leaving 10 bases between. CDR3 length equals 15 residues. Germline-derived CDR1 and CDR2 are SGHTA and FQGNSA. CDR3 sequence reads: CASSLGFTASYEQYF. In nucleotides, the CDR3 is TGTGCCAGCAGCTTAGGTTTCACAGCCTCCTACGAGCAGTACTTC.

The chain couples TRBV30 to TRBJ2-7; 8 nucleotides line up with TRBD2. From germline, CDR1 is GTSNPN and CDR2 SVGIG (reference sequence). The CDR3 consists of 13 residues. After removal of 4 bases from V and 7 bases from J, the junction contained 9 bases not matched to a gene. The CDR3 sequence: CAWIPGGGREQYF. DNA of the CDR3: TGTGCCTGGATACCGGGGGGGGGTCGAGAGCAGTACTTC.

The chain joins TRBV7-9 to TRBJ1-4, with unresolved D. CDR3 size: 15 residues. Germline V CDR1 and CDR2: SEHNR, FQNEAQ (reference sequence). Trimming took off 5 bases at V and 5 bases at J, with 15 bases between the two ends. This chain's CDR3 is CASSPKRRENEKLFF. DNA for the CDR3: TGTGCCAGCAGCCCAAAGCGACGAGAAAATGAAAAACTGTTTTTT.

This clone has only one observation. The chain links TRBV28 to TRBJ2-5, with 10 bases fitting TRBD1. From germline, CDR1 is MDHEN and CDR2 SYDVKM. CDR3 length equals 16 residues. The V segment lost 1 base and the J segment 1 base; nucleotides outside the gene matches: 3. CDR3 sequence reads: CASSLSGTGAQETQYF. In DNA, the CDR3 is TGTGCCAGCAGTTTATCGGGGACAGGGGCCCAAGAGACCCAGTACTTC.

This clone was detected a few times. The V and J genes are TRBV7-9 and TRBJ2-5, with 10 positions matching TRBD2. Germline trimming cut 2 bases from V and 0 bases from J; bases unmatched to any gene: 3. The length of the CDR3 is 16 residues. CDR1 and CDR2 from the germline V gene are SEHNR and FQNEAQ (reference sequence). The CDR3 DNA reads TGTGCCAGCAGCTTACCTAGCGGGAGTTACCAAGAGACCCAGTACTTC. It is translated as CASSLPSGSYQETQYF.

The chain employs TRBV2 and TRBJ2-7; 12 nucleotides agree with TRBD2. This CDR3 comprises 17 residues. The V gene's germline CDR1 is SNHLY and CDR2 FYNNEI. V trimming: 5 bases; J trimming: 0 bases; junction bases outside the gene matches: 8. The CDR3 DNA sequence: TGTGCCAGCAGTCCACTAGCGGGGGGCTTCAGCTCCTACGAGCAGTACTTC. Translation gives CASSPLAGGFSSYEQYF.